The 23 T cell receptor beta chains presented below share a single source sample, sequenced in a study of blood T cell repertoires in COVID-19. Sequenced by immunoSEQ multiplex PCR; TCRdb stores in-frame clones only, minus some. The sample lists more than 20,000 clones; about 87% were seen once. Specimen: peripheral blood. These receptors were obtained from a human donor with active COVID-19. The donor label of this sample is uncertain.

CDR3 DNA: TGTGCCAGCAGTGAAGTTGAGGGGAGGGACTACACTATCAATGAGCAGTTCTTC. Its protein product is CASSEVEGRDYTINEQFF. V usage is TRBV2 and J usage is TRBJ2-1, with 7 bases that match TRBD2. Germline CDR1 and CDR2: SNHLY and FYNNEI. The trim removed 1 base at V and 6 bases at J, leaving 15 bases unmatched. The CDR3 extends over 18 amino acids. The entire variable domain, with the rest obtained from reference TRBV2 and TRBJ2-1, is as follows: EPEVTQTPSHQVTQMGQEVILRCVPISNHLYFYWYRQILGQKVEFLVSFYNNEISEKSEIFDDQFSVERPDGSNFTLKIRSTKLEDSAMYFCASSEVEGRDYTINEQFFGPGTRLTVL.

This clone was counted between two and nine times. Other DNA sequences in the sample encode the same CDR3. The chain carries TRBV6-5 and TRBJ2-1; TRBD2 matches 12 bases. Unmatched junction bases numbered 4, after V lost 6 bases and J lost 10 bases. This CDR3 has 13 residues. Germline lookup yields CDR1 MNHEY and CDR2 SVGAGI. CDR3 DNA sequence: TGTGCCAGCAGGGGACTAGCGGGTCCGGAGCAGTTCTTC. Translated, it gives CASRGLAGPEQFF.

This sequence joins TRBV12-3 or TRBV12-4 and TRBJ2-7, with D possibly being TRBD2 (7 bases). Trimming cost V 5 bases and J 4 bases, with 12 bases left between them. The CDR3 contains 13 residues. The CDR3 nucleotides are TGTGCCAGCAGTGTGGGGGGGCGTTACGAGCAGTACTTC. This translates into CASSVGGRYEQYF.

The chain links TRBV7-2 to TRBJ2-3; 10 bases align to TRBD2. With V trimmed by 3 bases and J by 1 base, 4 bases remained unmatched. This CDR3 comprises 16 residues. Germline-derived CDR1 and CDR2 are SGHTA and FQGNSA. The CDR3 sequence is CASSLGLAGGTDTQYF. The CDR3 DNA is TGTGCCAGCAGCTTGGGTCTAGCGGGAGGCACAGATACGCAGTATTTT.

V usage is TRBV6-2 or TRBV6-3 and J usage is TRBJ2-7, with a weak D call TRBD2 (6 bases). Germline V gives CDR1 MNHEY, CDR2 SVGEGT. CDR3 size: 15 residues. V was trimmed by 2 bases and J by 2 bases, leaving 13 bases between them. CDR3 in DNA: TGTGCCAGCAGTTACCTGTTAGCGGCTACCTACGAGCAGTACTTC. Residues: CASSYLLAATYEQYF.

This clone has just one count. J is TRBJ1-2 and V is TRBV6-5; no clear D gene. The CDR3 loop spans 14 amino acids. Germline lookup yields CDR1 MNHEY and CDR2 SVGAGI. V was cut by 0 bases and J by 1 base, with 6 bases left in between. The CDR3 region has the DNA TGTGCCAGCAGTTACTCTGTCAGTAACTATGGCTACACCTTC. This sequence encodes CASSYSVSNYGYTF.

The V and J genes are TRBV7-9 and TRBJ2-7, with no clear D. V was pared by 1 base and J by 6 bases, with 16 bases between. CDR1 and CDR2 (germline): SEHNR, FQNEAQ (reference sequence). CDR3 length: 15 residues. Written as DNA, the CDR3 is TGTGCCAGCAGCTTAGTCGACGATCTGACGGGCGAGCAGTACTTC. Translating it yields CASSLVDDLTGEQYF.

This chain links TRBV6-4 with TRBJ2-7; 9 bases align to TRBD1. The CDR3 loop spans 15 amino acids. Trimming at V came to 3 bases and at J to 3 bases, leaving 6 bases not matched to a gene. Germline V gives CDR1 MRHNA, CDR2 SNTAGT. CDR3 bases: TGTGCCAGCAGTGAGAGGACAGGGGCCCTCTACGAGCAGTACTTC. Its translation is CASSERTGALYEQYF.

The rearrangement joins TRBV9 to TRBJ1-1; 9 bases align to TRBD1. The length of the CDR3 is 16 residues. Germline values: CDR1 SGDLS, CDR2 YYNGEE. The junction had 11 bases not matched to a gene; V was cut back by 3 bases and J by 5 bases. This chain's CDR3 is CASSEGPHRGQTEAFF. In DNA form, the CDR3 reads TGTGCCAGCAGCGAGGGCCCTCACAGGGGGCAGACTGAAGCTTTCTTT.

The chain uses TRBV4-1 and TRBJ2-7, with 10 bases aligning to TRBD2. Germline loops: CDR1 MGHRA, CDR2 YSYEKL. This CDR3 comprises 16 residues. The V segment lost 1 base and the J segment 4 bases; nucleotides outside the gene matches: 7. CDR3 DNA: TGCGCCAGCAGCCAAGTTATTCTAGCGGGGGAGTACGAGCAGTACTTC. Translation: CASSQVILAGEYEQYF.

This chain joins TRBV9 and TRBJ1-4; 7 bases are a match to TRBD1. From germline, CDR1 is SGDLS and CDR2 YYNGEE. Trimming cost V 4 bases and J 7 bases; bases outside gene matches: 13. The CDR3 totals 16 residues. The DNA of the CDR3 is TGTGCCAGCAGCCCGAGTTTGAGGGGGCGGGGTGAAAAACTGTTTTTT. This codes for CASSPSLRGRGEKLFF.

The rearrangement uses TRBV30 and TRBJ1-1; a weak D match, TRBD1 (6 bases). The CDR3 runs to 15 residues. Trimming took 3 bases from V and 1 from J, leaving 15 bases between them. Germline V gene lookup returns CDR1 GTSNPN and CDR2 SVGIG (reference sequence). The CDR3 is CAWSKTGTRNTEAFF. For the CDR3, the DNA is TGTGCCTGGAGCAAAACCGGGACACGGAACACTGAAGCTTTCTTT.

The rearrangement links TRBV4-1 to TRBJ1-5, with 7 bases aligning to TRBD1. The CDR3 consists of 15 residues. Per germline, CDR1 MGHRA and CDR2 YSYEKL. V dropped 1 base and J dropped 2; count of bases not matched to a gene: 2. The DNA of the CDR3 is TGCGCCAGCAGCCAAGGGGACAGAGGCAATCAGCCCCAGCATTTT. Protein product: CASSQGDRGNQPQHF.

The chain joins TRBV7-2 to TRBJ2-3, with a tentative D call TRBD1 (6 bases). V shed 1 base and J shed 2 bases, with 10 bases lying between them. Germline V lookup: CDR1 SGHTA, CDR2 FQGNSA. CDR3 size: 15 residues. CDR3 nucleotide sequence: TGTGCCAGCAGCTTAGTAGGGGGTAACACAGATACGCAGTATTTT. Protein product: CASSLVGGNTDTQYF.

The V and J genes are TRBV7-6 and TRBJ1-1; D gene ambiguous. The V gene lost 1 base and the J gene lost 3 bases, with 21 bases spanning the gap. The germline V gene encodes CDR1 SGHVS and CDR2 FNYEAQ. This CDR3 is 18 amino acids long. CDR3 protein: CASSLVWTSAGVDTEAFF. CDR3 in DNA: TGTGCCAGCAGCTTAGTTTGGACTTCCGCTGGAGTGGACACTGAAGCTTTCTTT.

The rearrangement uses TRBV18 and TRBJ2-1; 11 nucleotides match TRBD1. Germline trimming cut 2 bases from V and 10 bases from J; bases unmatched to any gene: 4. This CDR3 is 14 amino acids long. CDR1 and CDR2 from the germline V gene are KGHSH and LQKENI. CDR3 sequence (DNA): TGTGCCAGCTCACCAGGGACAGGGGGAGGGGAGCAGTTCTTC. Its protein product is CASSPGTGGGEQFF. Combining the CDR3 with reference TRBV18 and TRBJ2-1 gives the whole variable domain NAGVMQNPRHLVRRRGQEARLRCSPMKGHSHVYWYRQLPEEGLKFMVYLQKENIIDESGMPKERFSAEFPKEGPSILRIQQVVRGDSAAYFCASSPGTGGGEQFFGPGTRLTVL.

This chain connects TRBV5-1 to TRBJ2-2, with D possibly TRBD1 on 6 matching bases. CDR3 length: 15 residues. The germline V gene encodes CDR1 SGHRS and CDR2 YFSETQ. The V gene lost 0 bases and the J gene lost 7 bases, with 13 bases spanning the gap. The CDR3 sequence is CASSLDRPGDGELFF. CDR3 in DNA: TGCGCCAGCAGCTTGGATAGGCCAGGGGACGGGGAGCTGTTTTTT.

J is TRBJ2-7 and V is TRBV11-2; tentative D call: TRBD2 (6 bases). Trimming took off 6 bases at V and 0 bases at J, with 12 bases between the two ends. The CDR3 spans 14 residues. Germline CDR1 and CDR2: SGHAT and FQNNGV. The DNA of the CDR3 is TGTGCCAGCAGTCACGGGGGATCCTCCTACGAGCAGTACTTC. This encodes CASSHGGSSYEQYF.

The chain joins TRBV6-5 to TRBJ2-7; a weak D match, TRBD2 (6 bases). The V gene lost 5 bases and the J gene lost 5 bases, with 19 bases spanning the gap. Germline V gene lookup returns CDR1 MNHEY and CDR2 SVGAGI. The CDR3 sequence is 15 residues long. In DNA, the CDR3 is TGTGCCAGCAGTCTTCCCGGGACGGGGGATAACGAGCAGTACTTC. Translating gives CASSLPGTGDNEQYF.

This clone was seen once. The chain recombines TRBV9 with TRBJ2-1; TRBD1 aligns across 10 bases. The CDR3 has 15 amino acids. With V trimmed by 4 bases and J by 7 bases, 8 bases remained unmatched. Germline values: CDR1 SGDLS, CDR2 YYNGEE. The CDR3 sequence is CASSKRQGAGNEQFF. CDR3 nucleotide sequence: TGTGCCAGCAGCAAACGACAGGGGGCGGGGAATGAGCAGTTCTTC. The full variable domain, with the rest looked up from reference TRBV9 and TRBJ2-1, is DSGVTQTPKHLITATGQRVTLRCSPRSGDLSVYWYQQSLDQGLQFLIQYYNGEERAKGNILERFSAQQFPDLHSELNLSSLELGDSALYFCASSKRQGAGNEQFFGPGTRLTVL.

The chain employs TRBV7-3 and TRBJ2-1; tentatively, D is TRBD1 (5 bases). The germline V and J ends were trimmed by 2 bases and 9 bases, with 20 bases remaining between them. Germline loops: CDR1 SGHTA, CDR2 FQGTGA. The CDR3 totals 16 residues. The CDR3 loop is CASSLGQGFPRGEQFF. CDR3 sequence (DNA): TGTGCCAGCAGCTTAGGGCAGGGCTTCCCAAGGGGTGAGCAGTTCTTC.

The chain links TRBV18 to TRBJ2-7; 7 bases fit TRBD2. The CDR3 is made up of 15 amino acids. Germline lookup yields CDR1 KGHSH and CDR2 LQKENI. V shed 3 bases, J shed 4 bases, and the junction held 9 bases outside the gene matches. The CDR3 DNA reads TGTGCCAGCTCACCCCGGGTTAGCGGGCGTTACGAGCAGTACTTC. Amino acids: CASSPRVSGRYEQYF. Based on the CDR3 plus reference TRBV18 and TRBJ2-7, the full variable domain is NAGVMQNPRHLVRRRGQEARLRCSPMKGHSHVYWYRQLPEEGLKFMVYLQKENIIDESGMPKERFSAEFPKEGPSILRIQQVVRGDSAAYFCASSPRVSGRYEQYFGPGTRLTVT.

Only a few counts were recorded for this clone. J is TRBJ2-2 and V is TRBV10-1; unclear D gene. Germline CDR1 WNHNN, CDR2 SYGVQD (reference sequence). Trimming took 3 bases from V and 4 from J, leaving 9 bases between them. CDR3 size: 14 residues. CDR3 in DNA: TGCGCCAGCAGTGAAACGGTTGGCACCGGGGAGCTGTTTTTT. This codes for CASSETVGTGELFF.